Shown below are 23 T cell receptor beta chains from a single sample sequenced in a study of vaccination effects on CD4 cells after COVID-19. It was after 10 days of culture that CD4+ T cells were isolated. Assay: immunoSEQ multiplex PCR; the TCRdb copy retains only in-frame clones and omits some. The sample records 70,000 or so clones, roughly 80% being singletons. These receptors' targets are unknown. Source: CD4+ T cells from PBMCs cultured without peptide, taken before COVID-19 vaccination. These receptors were collected from a human donor who received a COVID-19 vaccine.

The V gene is TRBV29-1, the J gene TRBJ2-3; 7 bases match TRBD1. Unmatched junction bases numbered 6, after V lost 8 bases and J lost 4 bases. CDR1 is SQVTM and CDR2 is ANQGSEA in the germline V gene. This CDR3 is 12 amino acids long. CDR3 coding DNA: TGCAGCTACCGACAGGGCCCAGATACGCAGTATTTT. It yields the protein CSYRQGPDTQYF.

The CDR3, as DNA: TGTGCCAGTCCCACCGGGTTTAGTGACGGCGCCTACAATGAGCAGTTCTTC. As protein: CASPTGFSDGAYNEQFF. The chain employs TRBV5-8 and TRBJ2-1; the D is unclear. This CDR3 has 17 residues. The germline V gene has CDR1 SGHTS and CDR2 YDEGEE. V was clipped by 8 bases and J by 2 bases, with 23 bases between them.

The gene calls are TRBV6-6 and TRBJ1-5; 7 bases agree with TRBD1. This CDR3 has 15 residues. V trimming: 7 bases; J trimming: 7 bases; junction bases outside the gene matches: 13. Germline CDR1 is MNHNY and CDR2 is SVGAGI (reference sequence). The CDR3 nucleotides are TGTGCCAGCAACCTAAGGGGAGGGGGCGGGCAGCCCCAGCATTTT. As protein: CASNLRGGGGQPQHF.

V gene TRBV6-6 combines with J gene TRBJ1-6, with 8 nucleotides matching TRBD1. CDR1 MNHNY and CDR2 SVGAGI come from the germline V gene (reference sequence). Unmatched junction bases numbered 2, after V lost 2 bases and J lost 5 bases. The CDR3 has 15 amino acids. DNA of the CDR3: TGTGCCAGCAGTTACATGGGACAGGATAATTCACCCCTCCACTTT. This translates into CASSYMGQDNSPLHF.

V gene TRBV11-2 combines with J gene TRBJ1-1, with 8 bases lining up with TRBD1. Losses at the gene ends were 3 bases for V and 4 bases for J; bases not matched to a gene: 10. The CDR3 is made up of 16 amino acids. Per germline, CDR1 SGHAT and CDR2 FQNNGV. The CDR3, as DNA: TGTGCCAGCAGCTTGACCCCGGACAGGGTATTCACTGAAGCTTTCTTT. Translation: CASSLTPDRVFTEAFF.

This clone has just a few counts. V is TRBV10-3 and J is TRBJ1-1; TRBD1 matches 7 bases. CDR3 length equals 15 residues. Germline V gene sequence: CDR1 ENHRY, CDR2 SYGVKD. V lost 11 bases and J lost 2; bases outside the gene matches: 14. CDR3 residues: CAVREADRENTEAFF. For the CDR3, the DNA is TGTGCCGTCCGGGAGGCCGACAGGGAAAACACTGAAGCTTTCTTT.

In this sample, this clone turned up a few times. The V and J genes are TRBV5-1 and TRBJ1-6; tentative D call: TRBD1 (6 bases). CDR1 and CDR2 from the germline V gene are SGHRS and YFSETQ. CDR3 length: 15 residues. V gave up 2 bases and J gave up 7 bases, with 13 bases separating them. The CDR3 region has the DNA TGCGCCAGCAGCTTACCTACAGGGCTCAATTCACCCCTCCACTTT. Its protein product is CASSLPTGLNSPLHF. Supplemented by reference TRBV5-1 and TRBJ1-6, the full variable domain reads KAGVTQTPRYLIKTRGQQVTLSCSPISGHRSVSWYQQTPGQGLQFLFEYFSETQRNKGNFPGRFSGRQFSNSRSEMNVSTLELGDSALYLCASSLPTGLNSPLHFGNGTRLTVT.

This sequence joins TRBV18 and TRBJ1-4; weak D call: TRBD1 (6 bases). CDR1 and CDR2 (germline): KGHSH, LQKENI. This CDR3 spans 16 amino acids. Trimming shortened V by 3 bases and J by 0 bases, and 11 bases separated the two germline ends. In DNA, the CDR3 is TGTGCCAGCTCACCTCGACAGGCGTCAACTAATGAAAAACTGTTTTTT. Translating it yields CASSPRQASTNEKLFF.

The chain couples TRBV3-1 (or the pseudogene TRBV3-2) to TRBJ1-4, with a possible D match to TRBD1 (6 bases). The germline V gene encodes CDR1 LGHDT and CDR2 YNNKEL (reference sequence). The CDR3 runs to 15 residues. V dropped 1 base and J dropped 8 bases, with 14 bases sitting between them. CDR3 amino acids: CASSQALGGQEKLFF. In DNA, the CDR3 is TGTGCCAGCAGCCAAGCCTTGGGGGGCCAAGAAAAACTGTTTTTT.

The chain joins TRBV4-3 to TRBJ1-2; D is unresolved. Germline CDR1 reads LGHNA; CDR2 reads YSLEER. The CDR3 consists of 14 residues. V lost 0 bases, J lost 5 bases, and 10 bases lay in between. The CDR3 is CASSQDRSAYGYTF. The CDR3 DNA reads as TGCGCCAGCAGCCAAGATCGTTCAGCATATGGCTACACCTTC.

The chain couples TRBV7-9 to TRBJ2-5, with a tentative D call TRBD1 (6 bases). CDR3 length: 15 amino acids. The V gene lost 5 bases and the J gene lost 1 base, with 14 bases spanning the gap. In germline, CDR1 is SEHNR, CDR2 FQNEAQ (reference sequence). For the CDR3, the DNA is TGTGCCAGCAGCCGTGCAGGGGCGACCCAAGAGACCCAGTACTTC. It encodes CASSRAGATQETQYF.

The genes are TRBV19 and TRBJ2-2; 7 bases match TRBD1. V gave up 6 bases and J gave up 3 bases; unmatched junction bases: 7. CDR1 LNHDA and CDR2 SQIVND come from the germline V gene (reference sequence). The CDR3 runs 15 residues. The DNA for the CDR3 is TGTGCCAGTAGGTTAGGACAGGTAGACACCGGGGAGCTGTTTTTT. Its protein product is CASRLGQVDTGELFF.

This clone occurred a few times. This chain connects TRBV6-2 or TRBV6-3 to TRBJ1-5; D gene ambiguous. The V and J ends lost 3 bases and 5 bases respectively, with 14 bases between them. The CDR3 consists of 15 residues. Germline V gives CDR1 MNHEY, CDR2 SVGEGT. CDR3 region: CASSYVQAPDQPQHF. DNA for the CDR3: TGTGCCAGCAGTTATGTCCAGGCCCCAGATCAGCCCCAGCATTTT.

This clone was seen a few times. This sequence joins TRBV10-1 and TRBJ2-1; TRBD2 aligns across 10 bases. The CDR3 spans 15 residues. After removal of 4 bases from V and 4 bases from J, the junction contained 4 bases not matched to a gene. The germline gives CDR1 WNHNN, CDR2 SYGVQD (reference sequence). CDR3 coding DNA: TGCGCCAGCAGTGGTAGCGGGGGGCTTTACAATGAGCAGTTCTTC. Its protein is CASSGSGGLYNEQFF.

The V and J genes are TRBV30 and TRBJ1-6; perhaps TRBD1 as D (5 bases). Trimming left V 7 bases short and J 8 bases short, with 21 bases between. The CDR3 loop spans 15 amino acids. CDR1 and CDR2 (germline): GTSNPN, SVGIG (reference sequence). The CDR3 loop reads CASSRGPRIDSPLHF. CDR3 nucleotides: TGTGCCTCGTCACGGGGCCCGCGCATAGATTCACCCCTCCACTTT.

The chain links TRBV21-1 to TRBJ2-7; the table names TRBD1, a call not compared with the DNA. TRBV21-1 represents a pseudogene. This CDR3 contains 16 residues. In DNA form, the CDR3 reads TGTGCCAGCAGCGAATGGGGCAGGGGGCATCCCTACGAGCAGTACGTC. Translation gives CASSEWGRGHPYEQYV.

For this clone: One end of the junction is discordant with germline, which a read error may explain. The sample contains more than one DNA sequence encoding this CDR3. This chain joins TRBV18 and TRBJ2-2; D is perhaps TRBD1 (6 bases). Germline lookup yields CDR1 KGHSH and CDR2 LQKENI. The CDR3 spans 13 residues. The CDR3 bases are TGTGCCAGCTCGCCACAGGGTGCCGGGGAGCTGTTTTTT. As protein: CASSPQGAGELFF.

The J gene is TRBJ1-5, the V gene TRBV7-9, with D hard to call. V was pared by 5 bases and J by 0 bases, with 17 bases between. Germline V lookup: CDR1 SEHNR, CDR2 FQNEAQ (reference sequence). The CDR3 loop spans 17 amino acids. CDR3 coding DNA: TGTGCCAGCAGCCCGTCAAAGGCTGGCGGTAGCAATCAGCCCCAGCATTTT. Translating gives CASSPSKAGGSNQPQHF.

The chain recombines TRBV4-2 with TRBJ2-2; D not certain. The V end was cut by 0 bases, the J end by 0 bases, with 5 bases between. Per the germline V gene, CDR1 is LGHNA and CDR2 is YNFKEQ. CDR3 length: 15 residues. The CDR3 loop is CASSQEPTNTGELFF. The CDR3 DNA reads as TGTGCCAGCAGCCAAGAACCGACGAACACCGGGGAGCTGTTTTTT.

The chain joins TRBV21-1 to TRBJ1-1; the D segment call TRBD1 is taken from the table without a DNA check. TRBV21-1 is a known pseudogene. This CDR3 has 15 residues. The CDR3 nucleotides read TGTGCCAGCAGCAGCCCAGGTGGGCCCTCCACTGAAGCTTTCTTT. Translation gives CASSSPGGPSTEAFF.

J is TRBJ1-2 and V is TRBV5-4; D is undetermined. Germline values: CDR1 SGHNT, CDR2 YYREEE (reference sequence). The CDR3 is 14 amino acids. Trimming took 0 bases from V and 0 from J, leaving 6 bases between them. CDR3 amino acids: CASSLDRTNYGYTF. CDR3 nucleotides: TGTGCCAGCAGCTTGGACAGAACTAACTATGGCTACACCTTC.

This sequence joins TRBV7-9 and TRBJ2-2, with 8 bases identical to TRBD1. CDR3 length: 16 residues. Germline V lookup: CDR1 SEHNR, CDR2 FQNEAQ (reference sequence). The V segment lost 5 bases and the J segment 5 bases; nucleotides outside the gene matches: 10. The CDR3 here is CASSPPGGLRTGELFF. The CDR3 bases are TGTGCCAGCAGCCCCCCAGGGGGCCTCAGAACCGGGGAGCTGTTTTTT.

The CDR3 is CASSQDPGGGYTF. CDR3 in DNA: TGCGCCAGCAGCCAAGATCCAGGGGGAGGCTACACCTTC. V usage is TRBV4-3 and J usage is TRBJ1-2; 7 nucleotides align to TRBD1. Germline loops: CDR1 LGHNA, CDR2 YSLEER. The J segment lost 8 bases and the V segment lost 0 bases, leaving 3 bases of the junction unmatched. CDR3 size: 13 residues.